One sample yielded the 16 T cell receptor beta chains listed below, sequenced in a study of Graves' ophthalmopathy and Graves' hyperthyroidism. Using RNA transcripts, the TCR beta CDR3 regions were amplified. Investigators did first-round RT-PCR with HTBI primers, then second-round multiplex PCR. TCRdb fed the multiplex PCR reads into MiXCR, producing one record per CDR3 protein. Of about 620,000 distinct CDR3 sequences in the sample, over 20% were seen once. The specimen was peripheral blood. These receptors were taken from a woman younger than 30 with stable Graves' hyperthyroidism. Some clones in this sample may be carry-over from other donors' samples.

The CDR3 nucleotides are TGTGCCTGGGCAGCTAGCGGGAGTGAGCAGTTCTTC. It yields the protein CAWAASGSEQFF. The V gene is TRBV30, the J gene TRBJ2-1; TRBD2 matches at 10 bases. Germline lookup yields CDR1 GTSNPN and CDR2 SVGIG (reference sequence). This CDR3 spans 12 amino acids. V lost 5 bases to trimming and J lost 9 bases; unmatched junction nucleotides: 4.

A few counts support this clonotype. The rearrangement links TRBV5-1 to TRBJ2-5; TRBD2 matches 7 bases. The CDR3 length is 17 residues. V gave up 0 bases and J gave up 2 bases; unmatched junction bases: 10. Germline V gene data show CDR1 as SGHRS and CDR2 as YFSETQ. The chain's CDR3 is CASSLESQRELQETQYF. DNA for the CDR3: TGCGCCAGCAGCTTGGAATCGCAGCGGGAACTTCAAGAGACCCAGTACTTC.

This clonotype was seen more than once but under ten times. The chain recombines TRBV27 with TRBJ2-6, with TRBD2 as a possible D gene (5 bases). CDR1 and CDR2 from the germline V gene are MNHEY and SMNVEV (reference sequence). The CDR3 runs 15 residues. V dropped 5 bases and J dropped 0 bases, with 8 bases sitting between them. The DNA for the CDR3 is TGTGCCAGCAGTAGACGGGACTCTGGGGCCAACGTCCTGACTTTC. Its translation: CASSRRDSGANVLTF.

CDR3 nucleotides: TGCAGCGTTCGAGGAACCGGAAACACCATATATTTT. It codes for CSVRGTGNTIYF. The chain joins TRBV29-1 to TRBJ1-3; no clear D. CDR1 and CDR2 from the germline V gene are SQVTM and ANQGSEA. CDR3 length: 12 residues. The V and J ends lost 5 bases and 4 bases respectively, with 9 bases between them. Complete variable domain (other parts from reference TRBV29-1 and TRBJ1-3): SAVISQKPSRDICQRGTSLTIQCQVDSQVTMMFWYRQQPGQSLTLIATANQGSEATYESGFVIDKFPISRPNLTFSTLTVSNMSPEDSSIYLCSVRGTGNTIYFGEGSWLTVV.

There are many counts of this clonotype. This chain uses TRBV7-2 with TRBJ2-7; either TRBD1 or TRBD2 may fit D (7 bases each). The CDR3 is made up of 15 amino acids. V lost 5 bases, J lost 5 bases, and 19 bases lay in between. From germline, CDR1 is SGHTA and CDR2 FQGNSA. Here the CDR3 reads CASSPPNRGGNEQYF. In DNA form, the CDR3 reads TGTGCCAGCAGCCCTCCCAACAGGGGAGGGAACGAGCAGTACTTC.

The CDR3 loop reads CASRISTGTGVVHEQYF. CDR3 nucleotide sequence: TGTGCCAGCAGAATATCTACCGGGACAGGGGTGGTACACGAGCAGTACTTC. The chain couples TRBV28 to TRBJ2-7; 10 nucleotides line up with TRBD1. Germline CDR1 and CDR2: MDHEN and SYDVKM. Trimming removed 6 bases from V and 5 bases from J; junction bases left unmatched: 16. The CDR3 spans 17 residues.

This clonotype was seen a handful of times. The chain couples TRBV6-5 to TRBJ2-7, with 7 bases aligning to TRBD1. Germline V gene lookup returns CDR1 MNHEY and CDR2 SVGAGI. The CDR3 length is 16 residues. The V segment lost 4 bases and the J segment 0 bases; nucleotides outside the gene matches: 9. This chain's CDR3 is CASSSPRQGPSYEQYF. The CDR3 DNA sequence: TGTGCCAGCAGTTCACCGAGACAGGGCCCCTCCTACGAGCAGTACTTC.

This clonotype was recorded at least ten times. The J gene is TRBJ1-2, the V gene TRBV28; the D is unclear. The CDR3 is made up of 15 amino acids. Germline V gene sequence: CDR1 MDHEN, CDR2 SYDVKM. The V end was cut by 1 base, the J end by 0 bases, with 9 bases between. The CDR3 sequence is CASSLSPATNYGYTF. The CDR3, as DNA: TGTGCCAGCAGTTTATCCCCAGCAACTAACTATGGCTACACCTTC.

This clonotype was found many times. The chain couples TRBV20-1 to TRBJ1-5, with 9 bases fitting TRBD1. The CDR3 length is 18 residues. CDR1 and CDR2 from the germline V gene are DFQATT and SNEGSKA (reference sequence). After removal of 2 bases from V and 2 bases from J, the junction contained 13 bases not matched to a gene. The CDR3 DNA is TGCAGTGCTAGACATCCCGGGACAGGGTGGAAAGGCAATCAGCCCCAGCATTTT. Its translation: CSARHPGTGWKGNQPQHF.

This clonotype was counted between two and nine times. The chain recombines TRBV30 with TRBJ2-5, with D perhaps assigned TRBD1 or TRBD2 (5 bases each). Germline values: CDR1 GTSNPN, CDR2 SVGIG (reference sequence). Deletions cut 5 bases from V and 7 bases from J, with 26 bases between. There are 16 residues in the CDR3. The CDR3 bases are TGTGCCTGGTCTGGGACCCCCACCGCTGAAGAGGTGACCCAGTACTTC. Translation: CAWSGTPTAEEVTQYF.

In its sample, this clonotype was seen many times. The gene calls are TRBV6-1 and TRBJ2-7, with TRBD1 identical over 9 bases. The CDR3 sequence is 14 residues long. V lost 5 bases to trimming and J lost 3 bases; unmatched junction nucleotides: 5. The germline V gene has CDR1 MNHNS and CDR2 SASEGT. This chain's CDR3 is CASSKDRGDYEQYF. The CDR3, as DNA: TGTGCCAGCAGTAAGGACAGGGGAGACTACGAGCAGTACTTC.

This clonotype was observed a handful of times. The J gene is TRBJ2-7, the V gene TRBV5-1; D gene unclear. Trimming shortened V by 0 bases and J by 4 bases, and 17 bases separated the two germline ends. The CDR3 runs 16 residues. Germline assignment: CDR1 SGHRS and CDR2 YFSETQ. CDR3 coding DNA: TGCGCCAGCAGCTTGGCCTTGGGCTACGGGTCATACGAGCAGTACTTC. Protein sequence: CASSLALGYGSYEQYF.

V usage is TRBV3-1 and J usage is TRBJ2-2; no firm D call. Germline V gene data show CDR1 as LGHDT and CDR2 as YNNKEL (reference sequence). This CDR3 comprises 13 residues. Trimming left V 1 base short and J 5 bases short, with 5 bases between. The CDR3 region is CASSQVVTGELFF. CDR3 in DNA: TGTGCCAGCAGCCAAGTGGTGACCGGGGAGCTGTTTTTT.

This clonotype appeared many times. For the CDR3, the DNA is TGTGCCAGCAGTTTAGCGCGTAGGCTTCAGGGGGAGCAGTACTTC. This sequence encodes CASSLARRLQGEQYF. This chain connects TRBV12-3 or TRBV12-4 to TRBJ2-7; D perhaps matches TRBD1 (6 bases). The CDR3 spans 15 residues. V was pared by 0 bases and J by 7 bases, with 16 bases between.

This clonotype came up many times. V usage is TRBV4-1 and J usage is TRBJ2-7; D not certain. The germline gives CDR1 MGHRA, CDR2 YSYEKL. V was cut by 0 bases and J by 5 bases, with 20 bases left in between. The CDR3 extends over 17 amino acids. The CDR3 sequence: CASSQDLPVFGRDEQYF. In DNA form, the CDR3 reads TGCGCCAGCAGCCAAGATCTCCCCGTCTTCGGTAGAGACGAGCAGTACTTC.

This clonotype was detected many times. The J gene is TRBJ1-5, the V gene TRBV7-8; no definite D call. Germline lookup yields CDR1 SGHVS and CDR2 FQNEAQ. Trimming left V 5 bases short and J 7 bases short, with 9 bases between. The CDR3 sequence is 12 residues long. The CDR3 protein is CASSTSEQPQHF. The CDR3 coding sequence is TGTGCCAGCAGCACCAGTGAGCAGCCCCAGCATTTT. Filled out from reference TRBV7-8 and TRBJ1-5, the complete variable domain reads GAGVSQSPRYKVAKRGQDVALRCDPISGHVSLFWYQQALGQGPEFLTYFQNEAQLDKSGLPSDRFFAERPEGSVSTLKIQRTQQEDSAVYLCASSTSEQPQHFGDGTRLSIL.